This TCR beta chain comes out of a study of identical twins. One entry per CDR3 protein, called by TCRdb with MiXCR from the 5' RACE reads. Of 500,000 to 700,000 distinct CDR3 sequences detected, about 7.1% appear once; the ten largest clones hold 1.5% to 2%. The J segment lost 7 bases and the V segment lost 1 base, leaving 18 bases of the junction unmatched. CDR1 and CDR2 from the germline V gene are LGHDT and YNNKEL (reference sequence). CDR3 length: 19 residues. This clonotype was detected only a few times. These records were also assigned to another study, of yellow fever vaccine responses in identical twins.

This sequence was found in a woman aged 18-29 years in good health. This chain links TRBV3-1 with TRBJ2-1, with 8 bases aligning to TRBD2. Input material: PBMCs. CDR3 sequence (DNA): TGTGCCAGCAGCCAAGGGCCCAGCGGGGGCCAGGCGCGTGGGAATGAGCAGTTCTTC. It encodes CASSQGPSGGQARGNEQFF.